These 32 T cell receptor beta chains originate from one sample sequenced in a study of cytomegalovirus exposure and HLA in healthy donors. PCR employed 60 Vbeta and 13 Jbeta primers. Here immunoSEQ multiplex PCR was the method, and the copy in TCRdb shows in-frame clones only, minus some. The sample lists roughly 120,000 clones, more than 65% seen once, with roughly 0.9% in the top ten. The sample taken for sequencing was PBMCs. The receptor set was obtained from a woman aged 25-40 years in good health and CMV-seronegative.

The chain employs TRBV6-1 and TRBJ2-5; 9 nucleotides align to TRBD1. Looked up from germline, CDR1 is MNHNS and CDR2 is SASEGT. V was clipped by 9 bases and J by 2 bases; unmatched bases: 4. The length of the CDR3 is 13 residues. The CDR3 loop is CARGQGGQETQYF. The DNA of the CDR3 is TGTGCCAGGGGACAGGGAGGTCAAGAGACCCAGTACTTC.

The V and J genes are TRBV5-6 and TRBJ1-4; tentative D call: TRBD1 (5 bases). V gave up 4 bases and J gave up 2 bases, with 15 bases separating them. CDR3 size: 16 residues. Germline V lookup: CDR1 SGHDT, CDR2 YYEEEE. CDR3 coding DNA: TGTGCCAGCAGCCCGCGGTCCGGGGGGACTAATGAAAAACTGTTTTTT. As protein: CASSPRSGGTNEKLFF.

Only one count was recorded for this clone. The genes are TRBV7-8 and TRBJ2-1; D may be TRBD1 (5 bases). CDR1 is SGHVS, CDR2 FQNEAQ, per germline. The CDR3 has 16 amino acids. V was clipped by 2 bases and J by 0 bases, with 11 bases between them. CDR3 DNA: TGTGCCAGCAGCTTAACAGGTCCTAGCTCCTACAATGAGCAGTTCTTC. It encodes CASSLTGPSSYNEQFF.

The chain uses TRBV4-2 and TRBJ2-3; D perhaps matches TRBD2 (6 bases). The CDR3 is made up of 16 amino acids. V was cut by 5 bases and J by 2 bases, with 17 bases left in between. Per germline, CDR1 LGHNA and CDR2 YNFKEQ. The CDR3 loop reads CASSSTSSPLTDTQYF. The CDR3 DNA sequence: TGTGCCAGCAGCTCAACTAGCAGCCCGCTCACAGATACGCAGTATTTT.

About this clone itself: This CDR3 is also generated by other DNA sequences in the sample. This chain uses TRBV28 with TRBJ1-5; no firm D call. Germline lookup yields CDR1 MDHEN and CDR2 SYDVKM. Trimming took off 6 bases at V and 4 bases at J, with 4 bases between the two ends. This CDR3 has 11 amino acids. In DNA, the CDR3 is TGTGCCAGCAGCCATAATCAGCCCCAGCATTTT. It yields the protein CASSHNQPQHF. Full variable domain (rest looked up from reference TRBV28 and TRBJ1-5): DVKVTQSSRYLVKRTGEKVFLECVQDMDHENMFWYRQDPGLGLRLIYFSYDVKMKEKGDIPEGYSVSREKKERFSLILESASTNQTSMYLCASSHNQPQHFGDGTRLSIL.

In this sample, this clone turned up once. The rearrangement joins TRBV11-3 to TRBJ2-3, with D unclear. Trimming stripped 4 bases from V and 1 base from J, with 9 bases between. Germline CDR1 and CDR2: SGHNT and YENEEA. This CDR3 is built from 14 residues. The CDR3 nucleotides read TGTGCCAGCAGCTCAAGATGGCGCACAGATACGCAGTATTTT. Translating gives CASSSRWRTDTQYF. The full variable domain, its missing parts supplied by reference TRBV11-3 and TRBJ2-3, is EAGVVQSPRYKIIEKKQPVAFWCNPISGHNTLYWYLQNLGQGPELLIRYENEEAVDDSQLPKDRFSAERLKGVDSTLKIQPAELGDSAVYLCASSSRWRTDTQYFGPGTRLTVL.

The CDR3: CASSVGLAGAGYEQFF. CDR3 bases: TGTGCCAGCAGTGTCGGACTAGCGGGAGCCGGGTATGAGCAGTTCTTC. The chain recombines TRBV2 with TRBJ2-1; TRBD2 matches 13 bases. Per germline, CDR1 SNHLY and CDR2 FYNNEI. This CDR3 spans 16 amino acids. The V segment lost 4 bases and the J segment 8 bases; nucleotides outside the gene matches: 8.

The V and J genes are TRBV7-2 and TRBJ1-5; 7 positions agree with TRBD1. Matching the DNA end better, TRBJ2-3 makes the J call doubtful. The CDR3 spans 15 residues. From germline, CDR1 is SGHTA and CDR2 FQGNSA. The CDR3 bases are TGTGCCAGCAGCCAGGGGACAGATAGCAATCAGCCCCAGTATTTT. The encoded protein is CASSQGTDSNQPQYF.

The chain carries TRBV7-7 and TRBJ2-5; perhaps TRBD1 as D (5 bases). With 5 bases removed from V and 2 bases from J, the gap between germline ends came to 12 bases. CDR3 length: 14 residues. Germline V gene sequence: CDR1 SSHAT, CDR2 FNYEAQ (reference sequence). CDR3 bases: TGTGCCAGCAGCCTATCCGGACAACAAGAGACCCAGTACTTC. The encoded protein is CASSLSGQQETQYF.

The gene calls are TRBV30 and TRBJ2-2; 11 nucleotides align to TRBD1. Germline loops: CDR1 GTSNPN, CDR2 SVGIG (reference sequence). V shed 0 bases, J shed 3 bases, and the junction held 15 bases outside the gene matches. This CDR3 is 20 amino acids long. CDR3 DNA sequence: TGTGCCTGGAGTGTAGTCAGGACAGGGGGCACACAGGTGGACACCGGGGAGCTGTTTTTT. Its protein product is CAWSVVRTGGTQVDTGELFF. Complete variable domain (other parts from reference TRBV30 and TRBJ2-2): SQTIHQWPATLVQPVGSPLSLECTVEGTSNPNLYWYRQAAGRGLQLLFYSVGIGQISSEVPQNLSASRPQDRQFILSSKKLLLSDSGFYLCAWSVVRTGGTQVDTGELFFGEGSRLTVL.

This chain joins TRBV4-1 and TRBJ1-2; D ambiguous. Germline CDR1 and CDR2: MGHRA and YSYEKL. The CDR3 sequence is 15 residues long. Trimming removed 0 bases at V and 7 bases at J, with 15 bases between. CDR3 protein: CASSQDYVAVCGYTF. CDR3 nucleotide sequence: TGCGCCAGCAGCCAAGATTACGTGGCAGTCTGTGGCTACACCTTC.

V is TRBV7-2 and J is TRBJ2-1; TRBD2 matches at 15 bases. V trimming: 5 bases; J trimming: 15 bases; junction bases outside the gene matches: 11. This CDR3 contains 15 residues. Germline V lookup: CDR1 SGHTA, CDR2 FQGNSA. The CDR3 DNA is TGTGCCAGCAGCCTAAGGACTAGCGGGGGGGCTTATCGGTTCTTC. This codes for CASSLRTSGGAYRFF.

The chain has TRBV2 and TRBJ2-5; tentatively, D is TRBD2 (6 bases). Germline CDR1 SNHLY, CDR2 FYNNEI. The germline V and J ends were trimmed by 7 bases and 1 base, with 10 bases remaining between them. This CDR3 region has 13 residues. CDR3 in amino acids: CASNSGSQETQYF. DNA for the CDR3: TGTGCCAGCAATAGCGGAAGCCAAGAGACCCAGTACTTC. Looking up the rest from reference TRBV2 and TRBJ2-5 gives the full variable domain: EPEVTQTPSHQVTQMGQEVILRCVPISNHLYFYWYRQILGQKVEFLVSFYNNEISEKSEIFDDQFSVERPDGSNFTLKIRSTKLEDSAMYFCASNSGSQETQYFGPGTRLLVL.

The CDR3 is CASSRGTAQSGYTF. CDR3 in DNA: TGTGCCAGCAGTCGAGGGACAGCCCAAAGTGGCTACACCTTC. This sequence joins TRBV11-3 and TRBJ1-2; 7 nucleotides line up with TRBD1. The CDR3 contains 14 residues. CDR1 and CDR2 from the germline V gene are SGHNT and YENEEA. Trimming took 6 bases from V and 7 from J; bases not matched to a gene: 11.

CDR3 in amino acids: CASSPQGAGGYTF. As DNA, the CDR3 is TGTGCCAGCAGTCCTCAGGGGGCGGGTGGCTACACCTTC. The rearrangement links TRBV6-5 to TRBJ1-2, with TRBD1 matching 8 bases. This CDR3 comprises 13 residues. Germline trimming cut 5 bases from V and 7 bases from J; bases unmatched to any gene: 6. Germline CDR1 MNHEY, CDR2 SVGAGI.

The chain combines TRBV11-3 with TRBJ2-1; perhaps TRBD1 as D (6 bases). Germline V gene lookup returns CDR1 SGHNT and CDR2 YENEEA. The CDR3 has 13 amino acids. The V gene lost 4 bases and the J gene lost 9 bases, with 13 bases spanning the gap. CDR3 sequence: CASSSYRVGEQFF. The CDR3 DNA reads TGTGCCAGCAGCTCCTACAGGGTTGGTGAGCAGTTCTTC.

The rearrangement links TRBV10-1 to TRBJ2-5; no reliable D call. The CDR3 spans 15 residues. Germline lookup yields CDR1 WNHNN and CDR2 SYGVQD (reference sequence). V lost 0 bases to trimming and J lost 5 bases, with 13 bases between them. The CDR3 coding sequence is TGCGCCAGCAGTGAGTCCTCGGCTAGGCGGGAGACCCAGTACTTC. This sequence encodes CASSESSARRETQYF.

The chain is built from TRBV27 and TRBJ2-7, with TRBD1 matching 7 bases. There are 13 residues in the CDR3. CDR1 is MNHEY and CDR2 is SMNVEV in the germline V gene (reference sequence). Unmatched junction bases numbered 8, after V lost 6 bases and J lost 6 bases. CDR3 sequence: CASSPLTGIEQYF. For the CDR3, the DNA is TGTGCCAGCAGCCCATTGACAGGGATCGAGCAGTACTTC.

The table lists this clone with a count of one. The chain is built from TRBV4-3 and TRBJ1-1; TRBD1 agrees at 11 bases. CDR1 is LGHNA, CDR2 YSLEER, per germline. The CDR3 covers 17 residues. The J segment lost 3 bases and the V segment lost 4 bases, leaving 10 bases of the junction unmatched. The CDR3 loop reads CASSPRDRGIIDTEAFF. CDR3 bases: TGCGCCAGCAGCCCGAGGGACAGGGGGATTATAGACACTGAAGCTTTCTTT.

J is TRBJ2-5 and V is TRBV30; 7 bases are a match to TRBD1. The CDR3 consists of 15 residues. The germline CDR1 and CDR2 sequences are GTSNPN and SVGIG (reference sequence). V lost 2 bases to trimming and J lost 4 bases; unmatched junction nucleotides: 10. CDR3 sequence (DNA): TGTGCCTGGAGTACCTCAGGGAAGGGGGCAGAGACCCAGTACTTC. This codes for CAWSTSGKGAETQYF.

The chain couples TRBV6-5 to TRBJ1-1, with TRBD1 matching over 10 bases. The junction had 9 bases not matched to a gene; V was cut back by 6 bases and J by 5 bases. CDR3 size: 15 residues. Germline lookup yields CDR1 MNHEY and CDR2 SVGAGI. CDR3 bases: TGTGCCAGCAGCCGAGCTGACAGGGGGCGGACTGAAGCTTTCTTT. It translates to CASSRADRGRTEAFF.

This clone has only one observation. The V gene is TRBV11-2, the J gene TRBJ1-1, with a possible D match to TRBD1 (6 bases). The V end was cut by 2 bases, the J end by 6 bases, with 22 bases between. Germline V gene lookup returns CDR1 SGHAT and CDR2 FQNNGV. There are 17 residues in the CDR3. The CDR3 nucleotides read TGTGCCAGCAGCTTACTTTCCTTGGGGGCCCAAAGGGCTGAAGCTTTCTTT. Residues: CASSLLSLGAQRAEAFF.

This chain links TRBV12-5 with TRBJ2-1, with 11 bases that match TRBD2. The trim removed 4 bases at V and 1 base at J, leaving 12 bases unmatched. Germline CDR1 is LGHNT and CDR2 is FRNRAP. CDR3 length equals 19 residues. The CDR3 loop reads CASGYAGLAGILSYNEQFF. DNA for the CDR3: TGTGCTAGTGGTTATGCAGGACTAGCGGGTATCCTATCCTACAATGAGCAGTTCTTC.

This clone was recorded a few times. V and J are TRBV19 and TRBJ1-2; a weak D match, TRBD1 (6 bases). The CDR3 has 13 amino acids. Germline assignment: CDR1 LNHDA and CDR2 SQIVND (reference sequence). V lost 6 bases, J lost 11 bases, and 19 bases lay in between. CDR3 loop: CASRPGGGRRYTF. Here the CDR3 DNA reads TGTGCCAGTAGACCGGGGGGCGGAAGACGATACACCTTC.

The V gene is TRBV2, the J gene TRBJ1-4, with a tentative D call TRBD1 (5 bases). This CDR3 comprises 13 residues. V was trimmed by 2 bases and J by 7 bases, leaving 8 bases between them. The germline V gene encodes CDR1 SNHLY and CDR2 FYNNEI. CDR3 in amino acids: CASSEQGREKLFF. DNA of the CDR3: TGTGCCAGCAGTGAACAGGGCCGTGAAAAACTGTTTTTT. The whole variable domain, remainder taken from reference TRBV2 and TRBJ1-4, is EPEVTQTPSHQVTQMGQEVILRCVPISNHLYFYWYRQILGQKVEFLVSFYNNEISEKSEIFDDQFSVERPDGSNFTLKIRSTKLEDSAMYFCASSEQGREKLFFGSGTQLSVL.

This rearrangement joins TRBV19 to TRBJ2-1; the D is unclear. V shed 5 bases and J shed 4 bases, with 12 bases lying between them. The CDR3 consists of 14 residues. Per germline, CDR1 LNHDA and CDR2 SQIVND (reference sequence). CDR3 nucleotide sequence: TGTGCCAGTAGTGTGTCTCAGACTTACAATGAGCAGTTCTTC. Translating it yields CASSVSQTYNEQFF.

V is TRBV7-8 and J is TRBJ2-5, with TRBD1 matching over 8 bases. V lost 0 bases to trimming and J lost 5 bases; unmatched junction nucleotides: 2. This CDR3 comprises 14 residues. In germline, CDR1 is SGHVS, CDR2 FQNEAQ. The CDR3 DNA is TGTGCCAGCAGCTTAGCGGCAGGGGGCGAGACCCAGTACTTC. This encodes CASSLAAGGETQYF.

V and J are TRBV6-5 and TRBJ2-1; TRBD2 matches 12 bases. The CDR3 has 15 amino acids. CDR1 and CDR2 (germline): MNHEY, SVGAGI. Trimming cost V 5 bases and J 2 bases; bases outside gene matches: 1. The CDR3 region has the DNA TGTGCCAGCAGTAGACTAGCGGGAGCCTACAATGAGCAGTTCTTC. Translating it yields CASSRLAGAYNEQFF.

The chain carries TRBV7-9 and TRBJ1-1; 8 nucleotides match TRBD1. The length of the CDR3 is 13 residues. CDR1 and CDR2 from the germline V gene are SEHNR and FQNEAQ (reference sequence). J was trimmed by 8 bases and V by 5 bases; bases with no gene match: 7. The CDR3 here is CASSPSGGREAFF. CDR3 bases: TGTGCCAGCAGCCCATCAGGGGGCCGCGAAGCTTTCTTT.

V is TRBV2 and J is TRBJ2-1, with 11 bases fitting TRBD2. The CDR3 length is 16 residues. Germline trimming cut 5 bases from V and 1 base from J; bases unmatched to any gene: 4. Germline V gives CDR1 SNHLY, CDR2 FYNNEI. CDR3: CASSRTSGFSYNEQFF. The CDR3 DNA reads as TGTGCCAGCAGTCGGACTAGCGGGTTTTCCTACAATGAGCAGTTCTTC. Variable domain in full (rest from reference TRBV2 and TRBJ2-1): EPEVTQTPSHQVTQMGQEVILRCVPISNHLYFYWYRQILGQKVEFLVSFYNNEISEKSEIFDDQFSVERPDGSNFTLKIRSTKLEDSAMYFCASSRTSGFSYNEQFFGPGTRLTVL.

This rearrangement joins TRBV4-3 to TRBJ1-1; 7 bases match TRBD1. The CDR3 length is 14 residues. Germline V gene data show CDR1 as LGHNA and CDR2 as YSLEER. Trimming at V came to 2 bases and at J to 11 bases, leaving 11 bases not matched to a gene. CDR3 nucleotide sequence: TGCGCCAGCAGCCAAACTACTCAGGGGGTGTTGGCTTTCTTT. As protein: CASSQTTQGVLAFF.

The rearrangement uses TRBV6-5 and TRBJ1-1; a weak D match, TRBD1 (6 bases). Germline V gene lookup returns CDR1 MNHEY and CDR2 SVGAGI. This CDR3 is built from 15 residues. V shed 6 bases and J shed 0 bases, with 14 bases lying between them. The CDR3 DNA follows: TGTGCCAGCAGCCAAAGACAGGTTATGAACACTGAAGCTTTCTTT. The encoded protein is CASSQRQVMNTEAFF.